Shown below are 10 T cell receptor beta chains from a single sample sequenced in a study of identical twins. Each CDR3 protein gets one entry after TCRdb re-called the 5' RACE reads with MiXCR. The profile shows hundreds of thousands of distinct CDR3 sequences, just over 7% of them singletons. The sample was also reused in another study, on yellow fever vaccine responses in identical twins.

Input material: PBMCs. These receptors came from a woman aged 18-29 years in good health.

About this clonotype: A much larger clone differs by one base, so this may be a read error. The gene calls are TRBV6-1 and TRBJ1-3; 7 nucleotides line up with TRBD1. CDR1 and CDR2 (germline): MNHNS, SASEGT. V gave up 6 bases and J gave up 3 bases; unmatched junction bases: 17. CDR3 length equals 18 residues. CDR3 in amino acids: CASSLTGAWLGDGNTIYF. CDR3 nucleotides: TGTGCCAGCAGCCTAACAGGGGCCTGGTTGGGAGATGGAAACACCATATATTTT.

This chain links TRBV7-9 with TRBJ1-1, with no clear D. This CDR3 is built from 14 residues. From germline, CDR1 is SEHNR and CDR2 FQNEAQ (reference sequence). Trimming left V 6 bases short and J 0 bases short, with 11 bases between. The CDR3 spells CASRLNGVNTEAFF. DNA for the CDR3: TGTGCCAGCAGACTAAATGGGGTGAACACTGAAGCTTTCTTT.

The genes are TRBV19 and TRBJ1-5; D not resolved. V shed 3 bases and J shed 12 bases, with 15 bases lying between them. This CDR3 is 13 amino acids long. CDR1 is LNHDA and CDR2 is SQIVND in the germline V gene (reference sequence). In DNA form, the CDR3 reads TGTGCCAGTAGTATCGGGGAAGCCCAGAGCCAGCATTTT. It codes for CASSIGEAQSQHF.

This clonotype showed up many times. The rearrangement links TRBV7-9 to TRBJ2-1; D is possibly TRBD1 (6 bases). V was shortened by 2 bases and J by 7 bases, with 12 bases between the two germline ends. Germline V gene data show CDR1 as SEHNR and CDR2 as FQNEAQ (reference sequence). The CDR3 loop spans 14 amino acids. The DNA of the CDR3 is TGTGCCAGCAGCTTAATGGGGGCTCATAATGAGCAGTTCTTC. Translated, it gives CASSLMGAHNEQFF.

This sequence joins TRBV7-8 and TRBJ2-2; 10 bases are a match to TRBD2. Looked up from germline, CDR1 is SGHVS and CDR2 is FQNEAQ. This CDR3 is built from 18 residues. The V gene end was trimmed by 1 base and the J gene end by 0 bases; junction bases not matched to a gene: 5. The CDR3 DNA reads TGTGCCAGCAGCTTAGGGATAGCGGGAGGATCGAACACCGGGGAGCTGTTTTTT. It yields the protein CASSLGIAGGSNTGELFF.

The chain is built from TRBV15 and TRBJ1-5; 8 nucleotides agree with TRBD1. CDR3 size: 17 residues. Losses at the gene ends were 1 base for V and 3 bases for J; bases not matched to a gene: 8. Germline CDR1 and CDR2: LNHNV and YYDKDF (reference sequence). CDR3 sequence (DNA): TGTGCCACCAGCAGAGTCTTCGACAGGGGATACAATCAGCCCCAGCATTTT. As protein: CATSRVFDRGYNQPQHF.

The chain has TRBV3-1 and TRBJ2-3; D may be TRBD2 (5 bases). Trimming took 3 bases from V and 3 from J, leaving 10 bases between them. The CDR3 runs 14 residues. Germline V gene lookup returns CDR1 LGHDT and CDR2 YNNKEL (reference sequence). The CDR3 sequence is CASSQVRLTDTQYF. CDR3 DNA sequence: TGTGCCAGCAGCCAGGTCAGACTAACAGATACGCAGTATTTT.

The rearrangement joins TRBV6-5 to TRBJ1-1, with TRBD1 matching 7 bases. V shed 6 bases, J shed 11 bases, and the junction held 6 bases outside the gene matches. This CDR3 region has 11 residues. The V gene's germline CDR1 is MNHEY and CDR2 SVGAGI. In DNA form, the CDR3 reads TGTGCCAGCAGCAAAGGACAGGTGGCTTTCTTT. Its protein product is CASSKGQVAFF.

This clonotype was recorded a few times. The chain carries TRBV20-1 and TRBJ2-5; maybe TRBD1 (6 bases). Germline values: CDR1 DFQATT, CDR2 SNEGSKA (reference sequence). The CDR3 is made up of 13 amino acids. V shed 6 bases and J shed 4 bases, with 15 bases lying between them. CDR3 sequence: CSAIRGRGETQYF. For the CDR3, the DNA is TGCAGTGCCATCAGGGGCAGGGGAGAGACCCAGTACTTC.

This chain connects TRBV5-7 to TRBJ1-6; D call uncertain. TRBV5-7 is reported as an ORF; its role is uncertain. V lost 0 bases and J 7 bases, leaving 17 bases between the germline ends. There are 17 residues in the CDR3. CDR3 coding DNA: TGTGCCAGCAGCTTGGGCGTGGAGGGCGCCTCGAATTCACCCCTCCACTTT. It codes for CASSLGVEGASNSPLHF.